This T cell receptor (beta chain) was recorded in a study of cytomegalovirus exposure and HLA in healthy donors. Study results and limitations: Highly shared sequence variants in one cluster were likely a sequencing artifact.

Worth noting for this clone: Its antigen remains unidentified.

PCR used 60 Vbeta primers and 13 Jbeta primers. Method: immunoSEQ multiplex PCR; TCRdb's copy keeps in-frame clones and lacks some. The sample includes approximately 170,000 clones, roughly 70% of them seen just once. The ends were cut back, 4 bases at V and 2 bases at J, with 18 bases in the middle. Germline V CDR1 and CDR2: SGDLS, YYNGEE. This CDR3 has 16 amino acids. This sequence was found in a girl between 10 and 17 years old in good health and CMV-seronegative. The specimen sequenced was PBMCs. V is TRBV9 and J is TRBJ1-2, with D possibly matching TRBD1 (6 bases). CDR3 amino acids: CASSPRSVQGNYGYTF. CDR3 nucleotides: TGTGCCAGCAGCCCCCGTTCCGTACAGGGAAACTATGGCTACACCTTC.